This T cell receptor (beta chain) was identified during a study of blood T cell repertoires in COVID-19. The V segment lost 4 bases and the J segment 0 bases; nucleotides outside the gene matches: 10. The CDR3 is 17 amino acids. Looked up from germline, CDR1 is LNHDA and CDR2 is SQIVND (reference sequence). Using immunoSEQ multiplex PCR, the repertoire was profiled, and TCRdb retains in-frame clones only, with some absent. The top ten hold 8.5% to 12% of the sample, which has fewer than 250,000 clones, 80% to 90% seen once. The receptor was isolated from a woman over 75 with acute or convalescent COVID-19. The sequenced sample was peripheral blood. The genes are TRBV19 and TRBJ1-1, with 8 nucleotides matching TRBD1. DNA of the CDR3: TGTGCCAGTAGTAAAGGGACAGGAGAGGGGTTGAACACTGAAGCTTTCTTT. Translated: CASSKGTGEGLNTEAFF.